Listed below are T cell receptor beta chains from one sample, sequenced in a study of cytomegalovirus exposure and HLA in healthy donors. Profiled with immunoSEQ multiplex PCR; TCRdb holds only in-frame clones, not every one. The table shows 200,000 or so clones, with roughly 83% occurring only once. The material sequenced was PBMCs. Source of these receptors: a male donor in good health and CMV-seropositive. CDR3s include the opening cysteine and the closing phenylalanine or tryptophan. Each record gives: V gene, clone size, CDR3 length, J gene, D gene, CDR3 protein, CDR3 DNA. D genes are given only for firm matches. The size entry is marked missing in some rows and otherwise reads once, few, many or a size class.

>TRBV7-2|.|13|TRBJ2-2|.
CASSLEHTGELFF
TGTGCCAGCAGCCTCGAGCACACCGGGGAGCTGTTTTTT
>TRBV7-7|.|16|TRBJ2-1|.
CASSLERTDGHNEQFF
TGTGCTAGCAGCTTAGAGAGGACAGATGGGCACAATGAGCAGTTCTTC
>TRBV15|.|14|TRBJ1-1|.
CATSRDTVNTEAFF
TGTGCCACCAGCAGAGATACAGTTAACACTGAAGCTTTCTTT
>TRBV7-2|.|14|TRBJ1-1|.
CASSLGGRDTEAFF
TGTGCCAGCAGCTTAGGGGGCAGGGACACTGAAGCTTTCTTT
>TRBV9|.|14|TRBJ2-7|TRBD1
CASSAGTESYEQYF
TGTGCCAGCAGCGCCGGGACAGAGAGCTACGAGCAGTACTTC
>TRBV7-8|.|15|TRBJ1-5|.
CASSLVLADTQPQHF
TGTGCCAGCAGCTTAGTTCTGGCAGATACTCAGCCCCAGCATTTT
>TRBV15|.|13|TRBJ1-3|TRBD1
CATSDRAEYTIYF
TGTGCCACCAGCGACAGGGCTGAATACACCATATATTTT
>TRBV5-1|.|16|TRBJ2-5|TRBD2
CASSFALAGGGETQYF
TGCGCCAGCAGCTTCGCACTAGCGGGGGGCGGGGAGACCCAGTACTTC
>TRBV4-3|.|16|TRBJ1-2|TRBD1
CASSQEGGTGIYGYTF
TGCGCCAGCAGCCAAGAAGGAGGGACAGGGATCTATGGCTACACCTTC
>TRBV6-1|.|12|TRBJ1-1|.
CASSDRGGSAFF
TGTGCCAGCAGTGATAGGGGAGGTTCAGCTTTCTTT
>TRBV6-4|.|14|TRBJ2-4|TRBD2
CASSPGGGKNIQYF
TGTGCCAGCAGTCCAGGCGGGGGAAAAAACATTCAGTACTTC
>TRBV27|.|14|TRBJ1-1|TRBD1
CASSLGTGGTEAFF
TGTGCCAGCAGTTTGGGGACAGGGGGGACTGAAGCTTTCTTT
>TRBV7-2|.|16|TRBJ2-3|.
CASRFRGTGVSDTQYF
TGTGCCAGCAGATTTAGAGGGACGGGAGTGTCAGATACGCAGTATTTT
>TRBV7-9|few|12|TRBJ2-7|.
CASSPRGYEQYF
TGTGCCAGCAGCCCCAGAGGCTACGAGCAGTACTTC
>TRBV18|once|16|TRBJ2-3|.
CASSPPGTISTDTQYF
TGTGCCAGCTCACCACCGGGCACCATTAGCACAGATACGCAGTATTTT
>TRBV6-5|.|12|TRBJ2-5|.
CAIMSNQETQYF
TGTGCCATCATGAGTAACCAAGAGACCCAGTACTTC
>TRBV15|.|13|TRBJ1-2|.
CATSSWSEGGYTF
TGTGCCACCAGCAGCTGGAGTGAGGGAGGCTACACCTTC
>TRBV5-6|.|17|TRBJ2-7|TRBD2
CASSLVAGVGPMYEQYF
TGTGCCAGCAGCTTGGTGGCGGGGGTTGGCCCGATGTACGAGCAGTACTTC
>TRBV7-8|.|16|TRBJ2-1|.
CASSLPGGRISNEQFF
TGTGCCAGCAGTCTACCGGGGGGCCGTATTAGCAATGAGCAGTTCTTC
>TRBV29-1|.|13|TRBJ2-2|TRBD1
CSGSGGHTGELFF
TGCAGCGGTTCAGGGGGTCACACCGGGGAGCTGTTTTTT
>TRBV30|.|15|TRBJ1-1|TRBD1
CAWSVQGVGVTEAFF
TGTGCCTGGAGTGTACAGGGGGTGGGGGTCACTGAAGCTTTCTTT
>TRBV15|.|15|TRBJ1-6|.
CATSRTGNNNSPLHF
TGTGCCACCAGCAGGACCGGGAACAATAATTCACCCCTCCACTTT
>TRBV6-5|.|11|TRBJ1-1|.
CAIGGFTEAFF
TGTGCCATCGGGGGGTTCACTGAAGCTTTCTTT
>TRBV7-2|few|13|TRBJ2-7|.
CASSLVRHREQYF
TGTGCCAGCAGCTTAGTGAGGCATCGCGAGCAGTACTTC
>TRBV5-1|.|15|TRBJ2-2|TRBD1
CASSLGQGGTGELFF
TGCGCCAGCAGCTTGGGACAGGGGGGAACCGGGGAGCTGTTTTTT
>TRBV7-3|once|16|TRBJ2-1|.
CASSLGGAGSYNEQFF
TGTGCCAGCAGCCTGGGGGGAGCCGGCTCCTACAATGAGCAGTTCTTC
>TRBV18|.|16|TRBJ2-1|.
CASSLSAGRSYNEQFF
TGTGCCAGCTCCCTCAGCGCAGGGAGGAGCTACAATGAGCAGTTCTTC
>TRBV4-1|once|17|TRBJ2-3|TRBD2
CASSQDSGRTNTDTQYF
TGCGCCAGCAGCCAAGATAGCGGGAGGACGAACACAGATACGCAGTATTTT
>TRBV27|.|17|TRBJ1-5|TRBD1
CASSSRAGGAVGQPQHF
TGTGCCAGCAGTTCTCGGGCAGGGGGCGCGGTAGGTCAGCCCCAGCATTTT
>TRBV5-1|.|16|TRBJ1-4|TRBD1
CASSGGGTGVYEKLFF
TGCGCCAGCAGCGGGGGAGGGACAGGGGTTTATGAAAAACTGTTTTTT
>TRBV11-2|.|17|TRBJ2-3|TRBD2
CASSLDRREGWADTQYF
TGTGCCAGCAGCTTAGATCGGCGGGAGGGATGGGCAGATACGCAGTATTTT
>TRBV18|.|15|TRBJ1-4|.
CASSPKQGGGEKLFF
TGTGCCAGCTCACCAAAACAGGGCGGGGGTGAAAAACTGTTTTTT
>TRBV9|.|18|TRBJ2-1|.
CASSVEIGGSPSYNEQFF
TGTGCCAGCAGCGTAGAAATTGGGGGCAGTCCCTCCTACAATGAGCAGTTCTTC
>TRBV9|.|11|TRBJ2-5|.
CASSREETQYF
TGTGCCAGCAGCCGAGAGGAGACCCAGTACTTC
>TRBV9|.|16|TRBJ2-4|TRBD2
CASSLPGLAGRDIQYF
TGTGCCAGCAGCCTTCCGGGACTAGCGGGGAGAGACATTCAGTACTTC
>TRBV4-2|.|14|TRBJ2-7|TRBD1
CASSRDRGIYEQYF
TGTGCCAGCAGCCGAGACAGGGGGATCTACGAGCAGTACTTC
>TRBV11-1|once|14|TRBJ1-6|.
CASSLRGGRSPLHF
TGTGCCAGCAGCTTGAGGGGAGGTCGGTCACCCCTCCACTTT
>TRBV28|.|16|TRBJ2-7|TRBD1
CASGTPEDRPLRLQYF
TGTGCCAGCGGCACCCCGGAGGACAGGCCCCTACGATTGCAGTACTTC
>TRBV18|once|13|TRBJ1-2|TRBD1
CASSAGTGYGYTF
TGTGCCAGCTCGGCCGGGACAGGATATGGCTACACCTTC
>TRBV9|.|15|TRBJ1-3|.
CASSVGMVSGITIYF
TGTGCCAGCAGCGTAGGAATGGTCAGCGGGATCACCATATATTTT
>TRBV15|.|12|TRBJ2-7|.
CATSQTGSEQYF
TGTGCCACCAGCCAAACAGGGTCCGAGCAGTACTTC
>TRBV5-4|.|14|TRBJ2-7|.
CASTPRQGLGEQYF
TGTGCCAGCACCCCCCGGCAGGGCCTCGGCGAGCAGTACTTC
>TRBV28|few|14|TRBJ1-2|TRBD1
CASSIEGAWHGYTF
TGTGCCAGCAGTATCGAGGGGGCATGGCATGGCTACACCTTC
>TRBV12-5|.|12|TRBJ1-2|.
CASGLVQGSYTF
TGTGCTAGTGGTTTGGTACAGGGCAGTTACACCTTC